This TCR beta chain was sequenced in a study of human T cells and chemical hapten exposure. About the research overall: Patch tests applied 0.01% DPC to the upper back, read at 6 days. Patients, mostly women, had alopecia areata, alopecia totalis or alopecia universalis.

This CDR3 has 15 amino acids. From germline, CDR1 is SQVTM and CDR2 ANQGSEA. V lost 0 bases to trimming and J lost 0 bases, with 12 bases between them. TCRdb ran MiXCR on the RACE reads and lists one entry per CDR3 protein. In the table there are tens of thousands of distinct CDR3 sequences, roughly 7.1% of which are singletons. This clonotype was seen many times. The time point was: patch test 1, 2 weeks after DPC sensitization. Treatment meaning: therapeutic diphenylcyclopropenone sensitization with weekly scalp DPC. Investigators collected blood before applying each patch test. This sequence originates from a woman in her 30s with alopecia areata. Some clones in this sample may be carry-over from other donors' samples. V usage is TRBV29-1 and J usage is TRBJ2-7, with D tentatively TRBD1 or TRBD2 (5 bases each). The material sequenced was whole blood, taken in connection with sensitization to the hapten diphenylcyclopropenone (DPC). CDR3 residues: CSVEDGTLGSYEQYF. The CDR3 region has the DNA TGCAGCGTTGAAGACGGGACCCTCGGCTCCTACGAGCAGTACTTC.